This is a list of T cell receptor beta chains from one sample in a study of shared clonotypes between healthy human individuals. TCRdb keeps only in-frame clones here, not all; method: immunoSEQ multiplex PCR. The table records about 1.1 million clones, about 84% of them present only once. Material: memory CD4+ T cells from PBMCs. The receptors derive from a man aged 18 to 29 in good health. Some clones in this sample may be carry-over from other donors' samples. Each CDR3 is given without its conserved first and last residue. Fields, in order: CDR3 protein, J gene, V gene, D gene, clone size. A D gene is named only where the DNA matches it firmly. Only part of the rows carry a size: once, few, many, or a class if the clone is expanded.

CDR3: ASSYGVAGKQETQY
J: TRBJ2-5
V: TRBV6-6
D: TRBD2
size: few

CDR3: ASSIGTGRPYNEQF
J: TRBJ2-1
V: TRBV7-6
D: TRBD1
size: .

CDR3: ASSMELSWAGTYNEQF
J: TRBJ2-1
V: TRBV7-9
D: .
size: .

CDR3: ASSSEGSRNEKLF
J: TRBJ1-4
V: TRBV2
D: .
size: .

CDR3: ASLDGNIQY
J: TRBJ2-4
V: TRBV28
D: .
size: .

CDR3: ASSLFSKPWEREKGDTGELF
J: TRBJ2-2
V: TRBV27
D: TRBD2
size: .

CDR3: ASSTWTGGLKDQPQH
J: TRBJ1-5
V: TRBV19
D: TRBD1
size: .

CDR3: ASSPGPRQETQY
J: TRBJ2-5
V: TRBV5-6
D: .
size: .

CDR3: ASSYFGAGENEQF
J: TRBJ2-1
V: TRBV6-6
D: TRBD2
size: .

CDR3: ASSLRDGRTDTQY
J: TRBJ2-3
V: TRBV27
D: .
size: once

CDR3: ASSLLTGLEQY
J: TRBJ2-7
V: TRBV5-5
D: TRBD1
size: .

CDR3: ASRPSVFLAEAF
J: TRBJ1-1
V: TRBV6-5
D: .
size: .

CDR3: ASSPAQGARETQY
J: TRBJ2-5
V: TRBV7-9
D: TRBD1
size: .

CDR3: ASSLARFYEQY
J: TRBJ2-7
V: TRBV7-2
D: .
size: .

CDR3: AWSVPGEVLDTQY
J: TRBJ2-3
V: TRBV30
D: .
size: .

CDR3: ASSGDSGQIYGYT
J: TRBJ1-2
V: TRBV2
D: TRBD1
size: .

CDR3: ASSLGDTLQETQY
J: TRBJ2-5
V: TRBV11-2
D: .
size: .

CDR3: ASSVAPVQTDTQY
J: TRBJ2-3
V: TRBV9
D: .
size: once

CDR3: ASSSGPGESIGGTQY
J: TRBJ2-3
V: TRBV7-3
D: .
size: .

CDR3: ASLLTGIGPNYGYT
J: TRBJ1-2
V: TRBV19
D: .
size: .

CDR3: ASSYPPGQGNYGYT
J: TRBJ1-2
V: TRBV6-5
D: TRBD1
size: few

CDR3: ASSAPGGVYGYT
J: TRBJ1-2
V: TRBV6-5
D: .
size: few

CDR3: AWSLRTGTSPLH
J: TRBJ1-6
V: TRBV30
D: TRBD1
size: .